This TCR beta chain is drawn from a study of cytomegalovirus exposure and HLA in healthy donors. Background on the study: The roughly 130 validation repertoires used the same platform as the 650 to 800 first-cohort repertoires, a later analysis reported. Study-wide points: According to reports, the classifier identified cytomegalovirus status with high specificity and sensitivity. Among the CMV-associated chains, a few were confirmed in vitro as specific for CMV antigens.

Germline assignment: CDR1 SGHVS and CDR2 FNYEAQ. CDR3 length: 14 amino acids. After removal of 2 bases from V and 4 bases from J, the junction contained 1 base not matched to a gene. The assay was immunoSEQ multiplex PCR, and TCRdb's table has in-frame clones only and misses some. The sample carries roughly 250,000 clones, around 90% recorded once. As to this clone: What it binds is unknown.

This sequence was found in a woman under 30 in good health and CMV-seronegative. Sequenced sample: PBMCs. The J gene is TRBJ1-3, the V gene TRBV7-6; 8 bases line up with TRBD1. The CDR3 spells CASSLRTGGNTIYF. The CDR3 region has the DNA TGTGCCAGCAGCTTAAGGACAGGGGGAAACACCATATATTTT.